This T cell receptor beta chain was captured by sequencing in a study of blood T cell repertoires in COVID-19. Study summary: Samples came from the United States, Italy and Spain, spanning acute and convalescent COVID-19. Sources were T cells, B-cell-depleted T cells, or PBMCs; the material itself was cDNA or gDNA.

Source study methods: Amplifying reference gene primers gave estimates of nucleated cell counts. Produced via immunoSEQ multiplex PCR; TCRdb's table is partial and in-frame only. Clonal size and the V and J genes are those of that table, whereas D and trimming came from the DNA. The data hold 100,000 to 150,000 clones, with around 79% observed a single time. The V and J ends lost 10 bases and 1 base respectively, with 8 bases between them. The CDR3 contains 11 residues. Germline V gives CDR1 ENHRY, CDR2 SYGVKD. Sequenced sample: peripheral blood. The chain joins TRBV10-3 to TRBJ2-7; D is undetermined. The receptor comes from a man aged 50-59 years with acute or convalescent COVID-19. This CDR3 reads CATHSSYEQYF. The CDR3 DNA sequence: TGTGCCACCCATAGTTCCTACGAGCAGTACTTC.